The T cell receptor beta chain under discussion was sequenced for a study of blood T cell repertoires in COVID-19. Those who participated ranged in age from roughly 18 to 89 years and resided in about two dozen US areas. Germline V gives CDR1 SEHNR, CDR2 FQNEAQ (reference sequence). V gave up 0 bases and J gave up 6 bases, with 9 bases separating them. The CDR3 has 14 residues. In the source study's methods: Amplification of reference gene primers was used by the study to estimate nucleated cell counts. TCRdb keeps only in-frame clones here, not all; method: immunoSEQ multiplex PCR. V, J and clone size are taken as reported in that table, and D and trimming were inferred from the DNA itself. Of roughly 400,000 clones in the sample, around 90% were seen once.

Input material: PBMCs or T cells enriched from blood (not recorded which). The chain is built from TRBV7-9 and TRBJ1-5; D ambiguous. The receptor was derived from a man in his late teens or twenties who had recovered from COVID-19. CDR3 region: CASSLAGVGQPQHF. The CDR3, as DNA: TGTGCCAGCAGCTTAGCCGGGGTGGGTCAGCCCCAGCATTTT. Variable domain in full (rest from reference TRBV7-9 and TRBJ1-5): DTGVSQNPRHKITKRGQNVTFRCDPISEHNRLYWYRQTLGQGPEFLTYFQNEAQLEKSRLLSDRFSAERPKGSFSTLEIQRTEQGDSAMYLCASSLAGVGQPQHFGDGTRLSIL.